The rows below give T cell receptor beta chains drawn from one sample of a study of T cell responses to AZD1222 COVID-19 vaccine. The data were produced by immunoSEQ multiplex PCR, yet TCRdb's version contains in-frame clones alone and is incomplete. The sample shows approximately 120,000 clones, about 89% of them seen only once. The specimen was peripheral blood, collected on day 0 of AZD1222 vaccination. The receptor set was obtained from an adult in good health. Each CDR3 is given with its conserved first and last residue. The D gene is left open where the match is weak.

TRBV5-6	NA	TRBJ2-3	CASSLPRGDTQYF
TRBV11-2	NA	TRBJ1-2	CASSLDIANYGYTF
TRBV30	NA	TRBJ2-5	CAWSVPETQYF
TRBV5-6	TRBD2	TRBJ2-1	CASSLFISGSRGEQFF
TRBV3-1/TRBV3-2	TRBD1	TRBJ1-4	CASSQSPGTGDEKLFF
TRBV5-1	NA	TRBJ1-6	CASSLGFNSPLHF
TRBV6-5	TRBD1	TRBJ1-1	CASSHATGMNTEAFF
TRBV11-2	NA	TRBJ2-7	CASSSTRGEQYF
TRBV5-1	TRBD1	TRBJ1-1	CASRGGDAEAFF
TRBV30	NA	TRBJ2-7	CAWSTPPGPPGLLAWEQYF
TRBV29-1	NA	TRBJ1-2	CSVSMFGANYGYTF
TRBV5-1	NA	TRBJ2-1	CASSPWGEAGNNEQFF
TRBV2	TRBD2	TRBJ2-1	CASIQGGLDVYNEQFF
TRBV5-4	TRBD1	TRBJ1-1	CASSLESGQTEAFF
TRBV7-3	NA	TRBJ1-1	CASSQQEAAEAFF
TRBV7-2	TRBD1	TRBJ1-4	CASSLAVTGGFEKLFF
TRBV19	NA	TRBJ2-4	CASSIAWRGGTAKNIQYF
TRBV2	NA	TRBJ1-5	CASREEAGPQPQHF
TRBV3-1/TRBV3-2	NA	TRBJ2-5	CASSQSQETQYF
TRBV29-1	NA	TRBJ1-5	CSVSPGNGQPQHF
TRBV19	TRBD1	TRBJ1-2	CASSYGQGLGSNYGYTF
TRBV3-1/TRBV3-2	NA	TRBJ2-3	CASSQGASGFLDTQYF
TRBV3-1/TRBV3-2	NA	TRBJ1-1	CASSRDGGYTEAFF
TRBV5-1	NA	TRBJ2-7	CASSSPGQPYEQYF
TRBV19	NA	TRBJ1-2	CASGDQGNYGYTF
TRBV2	NA	TRBJ1-4	CASSGRGGKLFF
TRBV6-5	NA	TRBJ2-3	CASRVGSTDTQYF
TRBV5-1	NA	TRBJ2-1	CASSRSSTYNEQFF
TRBV2	NA	TRBJ1-2	CASSDTPTGGVYGYTF
TRBV2	TRBD2	TRBJ2-1	CASTSASGGYNEQFF
TRBV7-3	NA	TRBJ2-3	CASSSRDSGPDTQYF
TRBV19	NA	TRBJ2-2	CASSIGGQTNTGELFF
TRBV27	NA	TRBJ2-7	CASSLSLTATSYEQYF
TRBV3-1/TRBV3-2	NA	TRBJ1-2	CASSQVSPPLTF
TRBV4-3	NA	TRBJ2-7	CASSQGQAGYEQYF
TRBV7-9	TRBD1	TRBJ1-5	CASSPGTGFQPQHF